This TCR beta chain was identified during a study of shared clonotypes between healthy human individuals. Regarding the study as a whole: A generally larger estimated richness was seen in naive subsets than in memory subsets.

As handled by the study authors: Filtering differed because ImmunoSEQ produced junction-only sequences that carried no quality scores. Data came from immunoSEQ multiplex PCR; TCRdb stores just in-frame clones and leaves some out. V, J and clone size are those of that table, while D and trimming were read from the DNA. The data contain about 2 million clones, over 85% of them singletons. V lost 4 bases and J lost 1; bases outside the gene matches: 5. Germline CDR1 PRHDT, CDR2 FYEKMQ (reference sequence). CDR3 size: 15 residues. In regard to this clone: What it recognizes is unknown. Within the sample, other DNA sequences also encode this same CDR3.

CD45RO-negative, CCR7-positively selected cells formed the naive CD8 fraction, excluding terminally differentiated effector memory CD45RA+ cells. Donors were healthy HIV-negative adults without recently reported acute infections or vaccinations. Input material: naive CD8+ T cells sorted from blood. This chain links TRBV13 with TRBJ2-7; TRBD1 matches 9 bases. The sequence was collected from a man between 18 and 35 years old in good health. The CDR3 here is CASSSSGTGSYEQYF. In nucleotides, the CDR3 is TGTGCCAGCAGCTCCTCCGGGACAGGGTCCTACGAGCAGTACTTC.